The 26 T cell receptor beta chains below all came from one sample that was sequenced in a study of PD-L1 blockade in urothelial cancer. Profiling relied on immunoSEQ multiplex PCR, and the TCRdb table lists in-frame clones only, not all of them. The sample carries more than 35,000 clones, 82% recorded once. The sequenced sample was PBMCs, obtained around atezolizumab (anti-PD-L1) treatment. The receptor set was obtained from a man between 65 and 85 years old with urothelial cancer.

The CDR3 DNA reads as TGTGCCAGCAGCCAAAACCCGACTAGCGGGGGGTACAATGAGCAGTTCTTC. Translation gives CASSQNPTSGGYNEQFF. The chain joins TRBV7-3 to TRBJ2-1, with TRBD2 matching over 13 bases. CDR1 SGHTA and CDR2 FQGTGA come from the germline V gene. The CDR3 sequence is 17 residues long. Germline trimming cut 5 bases from V and 4 bases from J; bases unmatched to any gene: 8.

This clone showed up just a few times. V and J are TRBV5-4 and TRBJ1-1, with a possible D match to TRBD1 (6 bases). V was trimmed by 0 bases and J by 1 base, leaving 7 bases between them. The CDR3 has 14 amino acids. The germline CDR1 and CDR2 sequences are SGHNT and YYREEE (reference sequence). The CDR3 protein is CASSLVRGNTEAFF. The CDR3 DNA follows: TGTGCCAGCAGCTTGGTCAGGGGGAACACTGAAGCTTTCTTT.

This clone was detected ten times or more. V gene TRBV7-8 combines with J gene TRBJ1-3, with D perhaps matching TRBD1 (5 bases). CDR3 length: 13 residues. Looked up from germline, CDR1 is SGHVS and CDR2 is FQNEAQ. Trimming left V 6 bases short and J 4 bases short, with 10 bases between. The CDR3 region has the DNA TGTGCCAGCAGGCAGGGTGACGGAAACACCATATATTTT. Translating gives CASRQGDGNTIYF.

The CDR3 sequence: CASRLRGANTEAFF. The CDR3 coding sequence is TGTGCCAGCCGCCTGCGGGGGGCGAACACTGAAGCTTTCTTT. The chain recombines TRBV7-2 with TRBJ1-1; D is possibly TRBD1 (6 bases). V was pared by 8 bases and J by 1 base, with 14 bases between. Germline-derived CDR1 and CDR2 are SGHTA and FQGNSA. CDR3 size: 14 residues. Filled out from reference TRBV7-2 and TRBJ1-1, the complete variable domain reads GAGVSQSPSNKVTEKGKDVELRCDPISGHTALYWYRQSLGQGLEFLIYFQGNSAPDKSGLPSDRFSAERTGGSVSTLTIQRTQQEDSAVYLCASRLRGANTEAFFGQGTRLTVV.

The chain combines TRBV5-1 with TRBJ1-1; D is unresolved. The CDR3 is made up of 15 amino acids. Germline V lookup: CDR1 SGHRS, CDR2 YFSETQ. The V end lost 1 base, the J end lost 1 base, and 11 bases lay between the germline ends. CDR3 in amino acids: CASSLFSGGNTEAFF. The CDR3 DNA reads TGCGCCAGCAGCTTGTTTAGCGGAGGGAACACTGAAGCTTTCTTT.

The V call is TRBV13, the J call TRBJ2-3; D is possibly TRBD1 (5 bases). With 1 base removed from V and 4 bases from J, the gap between germline ends came to 12 bases. CDR1 and CDR2 from the germline V gene are PRHDT and FYEKMQ (reference sequence). This CDR3 spans 15 amino acids. The CDR3 DNA follows: TGTGCCAGCAGCTTAGAAGGCAGGGTGGCAGATACGCAGTATTTT. Translating it yields CASSLEGRVADTQYF.

The V and J genes are TRBV6-1 and TRBJ2-3; 7 nucleotides agree with TRBD1. Unmatched junction bases numbered 10, after V lost 6 bases and J lost 4 bases. Germline V gene lookup returns CDR1 MNHNS and CDR2 SASEGT. This CDR3 spans 15 amino acids. CDR3 nucleotides: TGTGCCAGCAGCCCCCACAGGGGTCGCGCAGATACGCAGTATTTT. Amino acid sequence: CASSPHRGRADTQYF.

The chain is built from TRBV6-5 and TRBJ2-5; D perhaps matches TRBD1 (6 bases). The CDR3 has 14 amino acids. Germline CDR1 MNHEY, CDR2 SVGAGI. The germline V and J ends were trimmed by 2 bases and 7 bases, with 14 bases remaining between them. CDR3 in DNA: TGTGCCAGCAGTTACCAATACAGGGCGGGGACCCAGTACTTC. It codes for CASSYQYRAGTQYF.

The chain joins TRBV6-1 to TRBJ1-2, with no clear D. CDR3 length: 14 residues. V shed 5 bases and J shed 2 bases, with 12 bases lying between them. Per the germline V gene, CDR1 is MNHNS and CDR2 is SASEGT. This CDR3 is CASSPYGGNYGYTF. The CDR3 DNA sequence: TGTGCCAGCAGTCCTTACGGAGGGAACTATGGCTACACCTTC.

The chain employs TRBV9 and TRBJ2-5; TRBD2 might be the D (6 bases). The V and J ends lost 2 bases and 5 bases respectively, with 13 bases between them. The CDR3 contains 14 residues. Germline CDR1 SGDLS, CDR2 YYNGEE. The CDR3 coding sequence is TGTGCCAGCAGCGTCTCCGGGGGAAGGGAGACCCAGTACTTC. It specifies CASSVSGGRETQYF.

The chain is built from TRBV11-2 and TRBJ2-2, with D possibly being TRBD2 (5 bases). Per the germline V gene, CDR1 is SGHAT and CDR2 is FQNNGV. There are 16 residues in the CDR3. V was cut by 5 bases and J by 2 bases, with 15 bases left in between. CDR3 in DNA: TGTGCCAGCAGCGACGGGTCCGGACTCAACACCGGGGAGCTGTTTTTT. The encoded protein is CASSDGSGLNTGELFF. Drawing the rest from reference TRBV11-2 and TRBJ2-2, the complete variable domain is EAGVAQSPRYKIIEKRQSVAFWCNPISGHATLYWYQQILGQGPKLLIQFQNNGVVDDSQLPKDRFSAERLKGVDSTLKIQPAKLEDSAVYLCASSDGSGLNTGELFFGEGSRLTVL.

This clone has only a few counts. In DNA, the CDR3 is TGTGCCAGCAGCTTAGAGTACGGGAGGGCTCCATACGAGCAGTACTTC. Protein: CASSLEYGRAPYEQYF. The chain recombines TRBV7-9 with TRBJ2-7, with 8 bases lining up with TRBD2. The CDR3 has 16 residues. V trimming: 1 base; J trimming: 4 bases; junction bases outside the gene matches: 9. CDR1 and CDR2 from the germline V gene are SEHNR and FQNEAQ (reference sequence).

The chain joins TRBV11-3 to TRBJ2-7; D call uncertain. Per germline, CDR1 SGHNT and CDR2 YENEEA. V was trimmed by 0 bases and J by 6 bases, leaving 6 bases between them. This CDR3 spans 12 amino acids. CDR3 DNA sequence: TGTGCCAGCAGCTTAGATCTCGGCGAGCAGTACTTC. Translated, it gives CASSLDLGEQYF.

V gene TRBV30 combines with J gene TRBJ1-2, with D perhaps matching TRBD1 (5 bases). Trimming took 0 bases from V and 5 from J, leaving 10 bases between them. From germline, CDR1 is GTSNPN and CDR2 SVGIG (reference sequence). The CDR3 totals 13 residues. In DNA, the CDR3 is TGTGCCTGGAGTGTAGATAAGGGGTATGGCTACACCTTC. Translating it yields CAWSVDKGYGYTF.

This rearrangement joins TRBV15 to TRBJ2-2; 11 bases map to TRBD2. Germline V CDR1 and CDR2: LNHNV, YYDKDF (reference sequence). This CDR3 region has 16 residues. V dropped 4 bases and J dropped 8; count of bases not matched to a gene: 9. CDR3 sequence: CATSKDPIAGGGELFF. The CDR3, as DNA: TGTGCCACCAGCAAAGACCCGATAGCGGGAGGGGGGGAGCTGTTTTTT.

This clone came up a few times. In DNA, the CDR3 is TGTGCCAGTAGGGGACAGTCTTACACCGGCACAGATACGCAGTATTTT. Translating gives CASRGQSYTGTDTQYF. The gene calls are TRBV19 and TRBJ2-3; 7 positions agree with TRBD1. V lost 6 bases, J lost 1 base, and 10 bases stayed unmatched. The CDR3 is 16 amino acids. Germline V gene lookup returns CDR1 LNHDA and CDR2 SQIVND (reference sequence). Variable domain in full (rest from reference TRBV19 and TRBJ2-3): DGGITQSPKYLFRKEGQNVTLSCEQNLNHDAMYWYRQDPGQGLRLIYYSQIVNDFQKGDIAEGYSVSREKKESFPLTVTSAQKNPTAFYLCASRGQSYTGTDTQYFGPGTRLTVL.

J is TRBJ1-6 and V is TRBV7-2; the D gene is possibly TRBD1 (5 bases). The V and J ends lost 5 bases and 8 bases respectively, with 16 bases between them. The CDR3 consists of 15 residues. CDR1 and CDR2 (germline): SGHTA, FQGNSA. The DNA of the CDR3 is TGTGCCAGCAGCCCCGGCCGGGAGGGGTATTCACCCCTCCACTTT. The encoded protein is CASSPGREGYSPLHF.

The rearrangement uses TRBV2 and TRBJ1-1; 8 bases line up with TRBD1. V trimming: 4 bases; J trimming: 2 bases; junction bases outside the gene matches: 6. CDR3 length: 15 amino acids. Germline V gene sequence: CDR1 SNHLY, CDR2 FYNNEI. CDR3 amino acids: CASSATDRVNTEAFF. CDR3 DNA sequence: TGTGCCAGCAGTGCTACGGACAGGGTCAACACTGAAGCTTTCTTT.

The chain couples TRBV5-1 to TRBJ1-2, with 10 bases that match TRBD1. The germline CDR1 and CDR2 sequences are SGHRS and YFSETQ. This CDR3 has 15 residues. With 2 bases clipped from V and 6 bases from J, the junction kept 7 bases outside the gene matches. CDR3 DNA sequence: TGCGCCAGCAGCTTACCGGGACAGGGGAGAGATGGCTACACCTTC. This codes for CASSLPGQGRDGYTF.

This chain connects TRBV6-5 to TRBJ2-2, with TRBD1 as a possible D gene (6 bases). The CDR3 is 15 residues long. Germline CDR1 and CDR2: MNHEY and SVGAGI. Between the trimmed V and J ends, which lost 4 bases and 1 base, there was a span of 10 bases. In DNA form, the CDR3 reads TGTGCCAGCAGTTCTTTGGGACAGAACACCGGGGAGCTGTTTTTT. Protein product: CASSSLGQNTGELFF.

This clone has only a few counts. The rearrangement links TRBV29-1 to TRBJ1-2; 7 bases match TRBD1. Unmatched junction bases numbered 8, after V lost 3 bases and J lost 7 bases. The CDR3 is 13 residues long. CDR1 SQVTM and CDR2 ANQGSEA come from the germline V gene. The chain's CDR3 is CSVEAGGEGGYTF. CDR3 bases: TGCAGCGTTGAGGCAGGGGGAGAAGGTGGCTACACCTTC. Based on the CDR3 plus reference TRBV29-1 and TRBJ1-2, the full variable domain is SAVISQKPSRDICQRGTSLTIQCQVDSQVTMMFWYRQQPGQSLTLIATANQGSEATYESGFVIDKFPISRPNLTFSTLTVSNMSPEDSSIYLCSVEAGGEGGYTFGSGTRLTVV.

The rearrangement joins TRBV2 to TRBJ2-1, with D unclear. The CDR3 sequence is 12 residues long. Between the trimmed V and J ends, which lost 6 bases and 4 bases, there was a span of 7 bases. Germline V gene data show CDR1 as SNHLY and CDR2 as FYNNEI. CDR3 amino acids: CASRPQYNEQFF. CDR3 nucleotides: TGTGCCAGCAGGCCCCAGTACAATGAGCAGTTCTTC.

V usage is TRBV19 and J usage is TRBJ1-1; TRBD1 matches at 8 bases. Germline CDR1 and CDR2: LNHDA and SQIVND (reference sequence). The CDR3 is 13 residues long. Trimming took 5 bases from V and 4 from J; bases not matched to a gene: 3. CDR3 sequence reads: CASSLQGATEAFF. CDR3 DNA sequence: TGTGCCAGTAGTCTTCAGGGGGCCACTGAAGCTTTCTTT.

The chain recombines TRBV5-8 with TRBJ2-3, with 11 bases identical to TRBD2. The germline V gene encodes CDR1 SGHTS and CDR2 YDEGEE. CDR3 length equals 15 residues. V dropped 4 bases and J dropped 8; count of bases not matched to a gene: 9. The CDR3 region is CASSRSGGAPGTQYF. The DNA of the CDR3 is TGTGCCAGCAGCCGTAGCGGGGGGGCCCCTGGTACGCAGTATTTT.

This clone has just a few counts. V is TRBV15 and J is TRBJ1-6; D is uncertain. Germline values: CDR1 LNHNV, CDR2 YYDKDF (reference sequence). The CDR3 length is 12 residues. Trimming left V 0 bases short and J 10 bases short, with 4 bases between. CDR3 protein: CATSRDTSPLHF. The CDR3 bases are TGTGCCACCAGCAGAGATACATCACCCCTCCACTTT.

CDR3 in DNA: TGTGCCAGCAGCTCCGCACAGGGACGGGAGACCCAGTACTTC. Protein product: CASSSAQGRETQYF. The V gene is TRBV7-8, the J gene TRBJ2-5; tentatively, D is TRBD1 (6 bases). The germline V and J ends were trimmed by 4 bases and 5 bases, with 14 bases remaining between them. The CDR3 consists of 14 residues. CDR1 and CDR2 (germline): SGHVS, FQNEAQ.